The 10 T cell receptor beta chains below were found in one sample sequenced in a study of T cell repertoires in cytomegalovirus infection. TCRdb fed the reads into MiXCR, producing one record per CDR3 protein. Of approximately 310,000 distinct CDR3 sequences listed, roughly 25% are singletons. Their recognized antigens are unknown. Sample: cultured PBMCs, taken from culture after CMV antigen stimulation. These receptors all come from a human donor in good health (CMV status not recorded). Some clones in this sample may be carry-over from other donors' samples.

The chain combines TRBV6-5 with TRBJ1-4; TRBD1 aligns across 7 bases. Germline CDR1 reads MNHEY; CDR2 reads SVGAGI. The trim removed 0 bases at V and 4 bases at J, leaving 2 bases unmatched. The CDR3 is made up of 15 amino acids. CDR3 loop: CASSYSTGLNEKLFF. CDR3 nucleotide sequence: TGTGCCAGCAGTTACTCGACAGGGCTTAATGAAAAACTGTTTTTT.

This chain uses TRBV5-4 with TRBJ2-1, with 11 bases matching TRBD1. This CDR3 region has 15 residues. Germline-derived CDR1 and CDR2 are SGHNT and YYREEE (reference sequence). The ends lost 4 bases at V and 7 bases at J; junction bases unmatched: 7. CDR3 protein: CASSQPGQGVNEQFF. In DNA, the CDR3 is TGTGCCAGCAGCCAACCGGGACAGGGGGTTAATGAGCAGTTCTTC.

The chain links TRBV12-3 or TRBV12-4 to TRBJ1-2; 12 bases match TRBD1. Germline trimming cut 5 bases from V and 4 bases from J; bases unmatched to any gene: 5. This CDR3 has 15 amino acids. The CDR3 protein is CASSPGTGGGYGYTF. The CDR3 DNA is TGTGCCAGCAGTCCCGGGACAGGGGGCGGCTATGGCTACACCTTC.

This clonotype was picked up a small number of times. This chain connects TRBV7-8 to TRBJ2-1; possible D gene TRBD1, 6 bases. Germline CDR1 reads SGHVS; CDR2 reads FQNEAQ. The ends were cut back, 5 bases at V and 1 base at J, with 24 bases in the middle. This CDR3 comprises 19 residues. Here the CDR3 DNA reads TGTGCCAGCAGCCGGAAACAGGGACATCGTATAGGGTCCTACAATGAGCAGTTCTTC. This encodes CASSRKQGHRIGSYNEQFF.

In its sample, this clonotype was seen a few times. V is TRBV10-3 and J is TRBJ1-5; weak D call: TRBD1 (5 bases). The germline V gene has CDR1 ENHRY and CDR2 SYGVKD. The V gene lost 6 bases and the J gene lost 3 bases, with 9 bases spanning the gap. This CDR3 region has 13 residues. The CDR3 sequence: CAIRRDDNQPQHF. CDR3 in DNA: TGTGCCATCAGGAGGGACGACAATCAGCCCCAGCATTTT.

The chain carries TRBV27 and TRBJ2-1; 9 nucleotides agree with TRBD2. This CDR3 spans 14 amino acids. Germline V lookup: CDR1 MNHEY, CDR2 SMNVEV (reference sequence). V lost 5 bases and J lost 5; bases outside the gene matches: 4. The CDR3 is CASSHGLANNEQFF. CDR3 bases: TGTGCCAGCAGTCACGGACTAGCGAACAATGAGCAGTTCTTC.

This chain links TRBV6-1 with TRBJ1-1; a weak D match, TRBD1 (5 bases). Trimming pared 7 bases from V and 6 bases from J, leaving 18 bases between. The CDR3 sequence is 14 residues long. Germline V lookup: CDR1 MNHNS, CDR2 SASEGT. CDR3 amino acids: CASTSPQVVAEAFF. CDR3 DNA: TGTGCCAGCACCTCACCACAGGTTGTCGCTGAAGCTTTCTTT.

This clonotype was observed a handful of times. The V and J genes are TRBV11-2 and TRBJ2-1; TRBD2 is a possible D gene (7 bases). From germline, CDR1 is SGHAT and CDR2 FQNNGV. The CDR3 totals 18 residues. V dropped 2 bases and J dropped 8 bases, with 25 bases sitting between them. This chain's CDR3 is CASSLIGPNGGPRDEQFF. In DNA form, the CDR3 reads TGTGCCAGCAGCTTAATAGGGCCTAACGGGGGGCCGAGGGATGAGCAGTTCTTC.

The sample holds a few counts of this clonotype. The V and J genes are TRBV6-2 or TRBV6-3 and TRBJ2-1; 9 bases match TRBD1. This CDR3 comprises 15 residues. Germline loops: CDR1 MNHEY, CDR2 SVGEGT. J gave up 6 bases and V 6 bases, and 9 bases lay outside the gene matches. Here the CDR3 DNA reads TGTGCCAGCAGACGTACAGGGGGCGTTCTCAATGAGCAGTTCTTC. Protein product: CASRRTGGVLNEQFF.

The chain combines TRBV12-3 or TRBV12-4 with TRBJ2-5; D unclear. V was trimmed by 0 bases and J by 4 bases, leaving 15 bases between them. There are 16 residues in the CDR3. The CDR3 DNA reads as TGTGCCAGCAGTTTAGCGCAGGTCGGCAGCAGAGAGACCCAGTACTTC. Its translation is CASSLAQVGSRETQYF.